The next 11 T cell receptor beta chains were all read from a single sample in a study of blood T cell repertoires in COVID-19. TCRdb keeps only in-frame clones here, not all; method: immunoSEQ multiplex PCR. Of about 270,000 clones in the sample, around 85% were seen once. Sequenced material: peripheral blood. These receptors were taken from a woman in her sixties or seventies with acute or convalescent COVID-19.

This clone has just a few counts. V is TRBV3-1 (or the pseudogene TRBV3-2) and J is TRBJ1-1; D is uncertain. The CDR3 is 11 amino acids. Germline V gene lookup returns CDR1 LGHDT and CDR2 YNNKEL (reference sequence). Between the trimmed V and J ends, which lost 6 bases and 10 bases, there was a span of 12 bases. CDR3 sequence: CASRDNGGAFF. In DNA form, the CDR3 reads TGTGCCAGCAGGGATAATGGAGGAGCTTTCTTT.

This sequence joins TRBV2 and TRBJ1-2, with 7 nucleotides matching TRBD1. V dropped 1 base and J dropped 5; count of bases not matched to a gene: 7. The CDR3 is made up of 15 amino acids. Per germline, CDR1 SNHLY and CDR2 FYNNEI. CDR3 DNA sequence: TGTGCCAGCAGTGAAGGGGCGGGACAGAGTTATGGCTACACCTTC. It is translated as CASSEGAGQSYGYTF.

Of note for this clone: The identical CDR3 is also encoded by other nucleotide sequences in the sample. The V call is TRBV7-8, the J call TRBJ2-3, with TRBD2 matching 10 bases. From germline, CDR1 is SGHVS and CDR2 FQNEAQ. V shed 5 bases and J 1 base; nucleotides not matched to a gene: 3. The CDR3 is made up of 15 amino acids. The CDR3 protein is CASSPLAGGTDTQYF. The CDR3 coding sequence is TGTGCCAGCAGCCCCCTAGCGGGGGGCACAGATACGCAGTATTTT.

V is TRBV30 and J is TRBJ1-1; D is undetermined. The germline V gene encodes CDR1 GTSNPN and CDR2 SVGIG (reference sequence). CDR3 length: 10 amino acids. The germline V and J ends were trimmed by 0 bases and 11 bases, with 7 bases remaining between them. CDR3 nucleotides: TGTGCCTGGAGTGTACTGCCTGCTTTCTTT. Amino acids: CAWSVLPAFF.

The chain uses TRBV18 and TRBJ1-1; perhaps TRBD1 as D (5 bases). The CDR3 is 12 residues long. Trimming left V 4 bases short and J 11 bases short, with 14 bases between. The germline V gene encodes CDR1 KGHSH and CDR2 LQKENI. The CDR3 DNA is TGTGCCAGCTCACTTGCAGACCAGGGTGCTTTCTTT. Protein sequence: CASSLADQGAFF.

This sequence joins TRBV5-4 and TRBJ2-5, with TRBD2 identical over 9 bases. The CDR3 contains 17 residues. The V and J ends lost 7 bases and 7 bases, in that order; junction bases with no gene match: 20. Germline V CDR1 and CDR2: SGHNT, YYREEE (reference sequence). CDR3 loop: CASGTSRRRGGFVTQYF. The CDR3 nucleotides are TGTGCCAGCGGCACGTCCCGAAGGCGGGGGGGGTTTGTGACCCAGTACTTC.

The J gene is TRBJ2-5, the V gene TRBV7-9, with D hard to call. Trimming shortened V by 7 bases and J by 3 bases, and 12 bases separated the two germline ends. The germline CDR1 and CDR2 sequences are SEHNR and FQNEAQ (reference sequence). The CDR3 is made up of 13 amino acids. CDR3 nucleotides: TGTGCCAGCACCCCTAGAAATAAAGAGACCCAGTACTTC. Protein: CASTPRNKETQYF. Full variable domain (rest looked up from reference TRBV7-9 and TRBJ2-5): DTGVSQNPRHKITKRGQNVTFRCDPISEHNRLYWYRQTLGQGPEFLTYFQNEAQLEKSRLLSDRFSAERPKGSFSTLEIQRTEQGDSAMYLCASTPRNKETQYFGPGTRLLVL.

The chain employs TRBV2 and TRBJ2-1; TRBD2 agrees at 14 bases. The trim removed 4 bases at V and 12 bases at J, leaving 8 bases unmatched. The CDR3 loop spans 15 amino acids. CDR1 and CDR2 from the germline V gene are SNHLY and FYNNEI. The CDR3 DNA reads as TGTGCCAGCAGTGCTACGGGGACTAGCGGGGGCCCGCAGTTCTTC. It is translated as CASSATGTSGGPQFF.

This clone was seen once. CDR3 amino acids: CASNPGMTEAFF. For the CDR3, the DNA is TGTGCCAGCAACCCGGGGATGACTGAAGCTTTCTTT. The V and J genes are TRBV2 and TRBJ1-1; D remains unclear. The CDR3 covers 12 residues. The germline V and J ends were trimmed by 7 bases and 5 bases, with 11 bases remaining between them. Germline assignment: CDR1 SNHLY and CDR2 FYNNEI. Filled out from reference TRBV2 and TRBJ1-1, the complete variable domain reads EPEVTQTPSHQVTQMGQEVILRCVPISNHLYFYWYRQILGQKVEFLVSFYNNEISEKSEIFDDQFSVERPDGSNFTLKIRSTKLEDSAMYFCASNPGMTEAFFGQGTRLTVV.

This chain links TRBV10-1 with TRBJ1-1; D not resolved. The CDR3 is 12 residues long. V gave up 11 bases and J gave up 1 base, with 11 bases separating them. Germline V gene sequence: CDR1 WNHNN, CDR2 SYGVQD (reference sequence). The chain's CDR3 is CARGTGNTEAFF. The CDR3 DNA follows: TGCGCCCGGGGAACGGGGAACACTGAAGCTTTCTTT.

This clone was found once. This chain links TRBV7-2 with TRBJ2-1; D is possibly TRBD1 (5 bases). The V end lost 5 bases, the J end lost 12 bases, and 17 bases lay between the germline ends. This CDR3 region has 13 residues. Germline CDR1 is SGHTA and CDR2 is FQGNSA. The CDR3 loop is CASSNALGPRQFF. In DNA, the CDR3 is TGTGCCAGCAGCAATGCATTGGGGCCGCGGCAGTTCTTC.